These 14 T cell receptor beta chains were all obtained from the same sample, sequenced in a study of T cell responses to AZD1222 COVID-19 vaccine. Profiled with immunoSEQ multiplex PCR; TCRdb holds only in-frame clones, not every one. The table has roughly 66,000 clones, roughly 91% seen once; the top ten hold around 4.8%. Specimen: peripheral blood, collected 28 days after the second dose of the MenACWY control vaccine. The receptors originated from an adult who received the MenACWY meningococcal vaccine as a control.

CDR3 region: CASSPDSRSEAFF. The DNA of the CDR3 is TGCGCCAGCAGCCCGGACAGCCGATCTGAAGCTTTCTTT. The chain recombines TRBV5-1 with TRBJ1-1; TRBD1 might be the D (6 bases). Trimming shortened V by 4 bases and J by 6 bases, and 13 bases separated the two germline ends. This CDR3 comprises 13 residues. Germline V CDR1 and CDR2: SGHRS, YFSETQ.

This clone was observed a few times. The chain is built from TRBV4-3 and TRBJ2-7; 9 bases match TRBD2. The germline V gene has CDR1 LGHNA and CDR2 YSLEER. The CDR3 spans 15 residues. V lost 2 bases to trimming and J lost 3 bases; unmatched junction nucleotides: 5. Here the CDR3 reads CASSQQTSGGYEQYF. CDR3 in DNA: TGCGCCAGCAGCCAACAGACTAGCGGAGGCTACGAGCAGTACTTC.

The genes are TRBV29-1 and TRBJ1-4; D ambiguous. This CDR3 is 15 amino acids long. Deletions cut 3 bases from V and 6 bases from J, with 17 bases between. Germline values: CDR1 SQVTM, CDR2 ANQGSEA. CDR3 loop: CSVDSGSAGDEKLFF. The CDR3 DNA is TGCAGCGTTGATTCGGGTAGCGCCGGAGATGAAAAACTGTTTTTT.

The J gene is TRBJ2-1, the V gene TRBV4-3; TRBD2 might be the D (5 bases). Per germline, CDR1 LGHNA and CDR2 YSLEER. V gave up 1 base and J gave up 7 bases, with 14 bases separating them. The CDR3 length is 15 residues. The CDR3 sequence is CASSQAIARRNEQFF. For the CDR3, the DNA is TGCGCCAGCAGCCAAGCAATAGCGAGGAGGAATGAGCAGTTCTTC.

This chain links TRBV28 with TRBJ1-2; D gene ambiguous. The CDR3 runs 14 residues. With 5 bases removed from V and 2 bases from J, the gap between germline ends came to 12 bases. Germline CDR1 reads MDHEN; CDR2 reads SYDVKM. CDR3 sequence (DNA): TGTGCCAGCAGTACCCCGGGGAAAAACTATGGCTACACCTTC. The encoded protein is CASSTPGKNYGYTF.

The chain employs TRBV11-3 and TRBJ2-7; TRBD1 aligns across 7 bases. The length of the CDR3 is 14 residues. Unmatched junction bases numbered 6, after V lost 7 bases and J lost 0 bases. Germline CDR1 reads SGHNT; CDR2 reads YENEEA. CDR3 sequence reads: CASNPRQGSYEQYF. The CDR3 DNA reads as TGTGCCAGCAATCCCCGACAGGGCTCCTACGAGCAGTACTTC.

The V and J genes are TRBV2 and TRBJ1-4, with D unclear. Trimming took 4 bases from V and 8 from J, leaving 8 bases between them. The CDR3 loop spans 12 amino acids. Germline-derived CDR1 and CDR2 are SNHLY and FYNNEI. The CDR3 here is CASSVLEEKLFF. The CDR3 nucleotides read TGTGCCAGCAGTGTCCTTGAGGAAAAACTGTTTTTT.

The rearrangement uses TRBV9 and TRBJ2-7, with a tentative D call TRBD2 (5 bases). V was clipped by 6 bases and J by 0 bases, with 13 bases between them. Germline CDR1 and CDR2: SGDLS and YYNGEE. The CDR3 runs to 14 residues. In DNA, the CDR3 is TGTGCCAGCAACCGTGACACTAGCTCCTACGAGCAGTACTTC. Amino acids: CASNRDTSSYEQYF.

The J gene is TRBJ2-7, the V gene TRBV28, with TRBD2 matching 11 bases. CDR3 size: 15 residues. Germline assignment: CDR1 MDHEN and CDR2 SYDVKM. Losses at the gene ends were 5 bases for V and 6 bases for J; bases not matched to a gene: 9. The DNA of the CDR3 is TGTGCCAGCAGTGCCCCGACTAGCGGGGCCGGCGAGCAGTACTTC. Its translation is CASSAPTSGAGEQYF. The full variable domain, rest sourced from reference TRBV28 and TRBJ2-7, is DVKVTQSSRYLVKRTGEKVFLECVQDMDHENMFWYRQDPGLGLRLIYFSYDVKMKEKGDIPEGYSVSREKKERFSLILESASTNQTSMYLCASSAPTSGAGEQYFGPGTRLTVT.

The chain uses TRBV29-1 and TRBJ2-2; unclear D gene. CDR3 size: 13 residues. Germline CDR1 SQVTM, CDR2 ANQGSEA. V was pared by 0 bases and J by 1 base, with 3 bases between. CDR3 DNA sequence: TGCAGCGTTGAAGACTGGAACACCGGGGAGCTGTTTTTT. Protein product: CSVEDWNTGELFF.

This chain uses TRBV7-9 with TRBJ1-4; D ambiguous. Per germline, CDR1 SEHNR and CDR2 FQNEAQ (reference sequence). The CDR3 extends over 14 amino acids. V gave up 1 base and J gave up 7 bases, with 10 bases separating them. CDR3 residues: CASSLGAGGEKLFF. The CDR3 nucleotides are TGTGCCAGCAGCTTAGGGGCAGGTGGTGAAAAACTGTTTTTT. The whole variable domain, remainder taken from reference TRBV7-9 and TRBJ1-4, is DTGVSQNPRHKITKRGQNVTFRCDPISEHNRLYWYRQTLGQGPEFLTYFQNEAQLEKSRLLSDRFSAERPKGSFSTLEIQRTEQGDSAMYLCASSLGAGGEKLFFGSGTQLSVL.

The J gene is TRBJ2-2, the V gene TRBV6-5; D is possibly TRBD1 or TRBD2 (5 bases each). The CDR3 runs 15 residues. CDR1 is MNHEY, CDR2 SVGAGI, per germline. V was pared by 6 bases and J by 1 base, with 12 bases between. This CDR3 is CASSRGRLNTGELFF. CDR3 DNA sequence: TGTGCCAGCAGCCGGGGACGGTTGAACACCGGGGAGCTGTTTTTT.

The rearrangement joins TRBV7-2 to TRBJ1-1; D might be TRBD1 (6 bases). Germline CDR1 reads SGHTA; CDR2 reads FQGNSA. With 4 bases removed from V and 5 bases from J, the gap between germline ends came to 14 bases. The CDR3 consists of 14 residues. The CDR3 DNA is TGTGCCAGCAGCTCCGGGGGGGGCGGGACTGAAGCTTTCTTT. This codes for CASSSGGGGTEAFF.

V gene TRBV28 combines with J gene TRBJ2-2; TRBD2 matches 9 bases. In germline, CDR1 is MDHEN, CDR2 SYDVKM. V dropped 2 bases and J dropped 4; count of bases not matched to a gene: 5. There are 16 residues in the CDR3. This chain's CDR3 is CASSLVGSGSTGELFF. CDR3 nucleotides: TGTGCCAGCAGTTTAGTGGGTAGCGGGAGCACCGGGGAGCTGTTTTTT. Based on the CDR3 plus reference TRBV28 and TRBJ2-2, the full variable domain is DVKVTQSSRYLVKRTGEKVFLECVQDMDHENMFWYRQDPGLGLRLIYFSYDVKMKEKGDIPEGYSVSREKKERFSLILESASTNQTSMYLCASSLVGSGSTGELFFGEGSRLTVL.